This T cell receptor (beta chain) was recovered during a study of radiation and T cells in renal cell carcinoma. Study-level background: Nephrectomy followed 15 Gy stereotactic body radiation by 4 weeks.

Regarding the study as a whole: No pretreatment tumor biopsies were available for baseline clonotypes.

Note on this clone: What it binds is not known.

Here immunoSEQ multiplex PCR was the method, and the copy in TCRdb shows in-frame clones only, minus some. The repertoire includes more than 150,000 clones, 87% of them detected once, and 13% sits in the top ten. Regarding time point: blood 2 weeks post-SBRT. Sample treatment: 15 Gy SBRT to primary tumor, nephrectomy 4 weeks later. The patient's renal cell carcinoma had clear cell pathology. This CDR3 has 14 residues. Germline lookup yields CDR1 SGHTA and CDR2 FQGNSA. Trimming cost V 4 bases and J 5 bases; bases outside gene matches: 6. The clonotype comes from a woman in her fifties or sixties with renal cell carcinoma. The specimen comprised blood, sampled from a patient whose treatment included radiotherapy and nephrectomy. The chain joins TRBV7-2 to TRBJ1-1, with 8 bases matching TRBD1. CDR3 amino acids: CASSSQGAGTEAFF. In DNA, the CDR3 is TGTGCCAGCAGCTCCCAGGGGGCAGGGACTGAAGCTTTCTTT.